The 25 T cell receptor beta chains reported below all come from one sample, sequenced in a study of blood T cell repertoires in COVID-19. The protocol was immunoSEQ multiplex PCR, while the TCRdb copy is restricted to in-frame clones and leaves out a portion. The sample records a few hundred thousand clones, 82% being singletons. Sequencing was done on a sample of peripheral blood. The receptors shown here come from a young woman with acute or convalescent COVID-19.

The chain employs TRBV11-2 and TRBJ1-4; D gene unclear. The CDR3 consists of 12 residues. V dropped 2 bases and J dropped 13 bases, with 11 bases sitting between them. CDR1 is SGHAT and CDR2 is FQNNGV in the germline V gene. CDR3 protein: CASSLTAEGLFF. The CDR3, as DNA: TGTGCCAGCAGCTTAACAGCGGAGGGACTGTTTTTT.

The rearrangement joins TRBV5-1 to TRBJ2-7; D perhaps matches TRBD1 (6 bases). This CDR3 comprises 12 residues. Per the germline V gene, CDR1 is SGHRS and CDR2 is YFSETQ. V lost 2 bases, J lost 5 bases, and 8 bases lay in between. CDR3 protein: CASSLQGHEQYF. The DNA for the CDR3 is TGCGCCAGCAGCTTACAGGGCCACGAGCAGTACTTC.

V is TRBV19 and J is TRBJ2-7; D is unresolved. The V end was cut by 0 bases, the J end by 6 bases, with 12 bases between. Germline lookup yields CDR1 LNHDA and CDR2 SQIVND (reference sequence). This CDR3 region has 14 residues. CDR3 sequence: CASSIDLRSREQYF. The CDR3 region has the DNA TGTGCCAGTAGTATAGATTTGCGGAGCCGCGAGCAGTACTTC.

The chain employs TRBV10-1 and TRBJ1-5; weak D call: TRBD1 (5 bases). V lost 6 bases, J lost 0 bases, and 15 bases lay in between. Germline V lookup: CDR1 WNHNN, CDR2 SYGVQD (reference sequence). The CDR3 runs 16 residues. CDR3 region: CASSPQGMDSNQPQHF. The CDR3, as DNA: TGCGCCAGCAGCCCCCAGGGTATGGATAGCAATCAGCCCCAGCATTTT.

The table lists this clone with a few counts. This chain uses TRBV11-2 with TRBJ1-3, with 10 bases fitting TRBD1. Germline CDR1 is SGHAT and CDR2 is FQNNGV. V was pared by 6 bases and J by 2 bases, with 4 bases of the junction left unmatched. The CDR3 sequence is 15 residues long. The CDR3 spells CASRSDRGTGNTIYF. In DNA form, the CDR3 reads TGTGCCAGCAGATCGGACAGGGGGACTGGAAACACCATATATTTT.

CDR3 sequence reads: CASSVGASGMYEQYF. CDR3 in DNA: TGTGCCAGCAGCGTAGGGGCTAGCGGGATGTACGAGCAGTACTTC. The V call is TRBV9, the J call TRBJ2-7; 9 bases line up with TRBD2. The CDR3 has 15 residues. V lost 0 bases, J lost 4 bases, and 5 bases stayed unmatched. CDR1 is SGDLS, CDR2 YYNGEE, per germline.

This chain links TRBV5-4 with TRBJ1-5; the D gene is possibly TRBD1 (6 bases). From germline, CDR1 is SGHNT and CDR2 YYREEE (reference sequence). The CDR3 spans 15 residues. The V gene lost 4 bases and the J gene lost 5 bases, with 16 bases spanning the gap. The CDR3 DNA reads TGTGCCAGCAGCACCGGCGCGGGGGCGGATCAGCCCCAGCATTTT. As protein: CASSTGAGADQPQHF.

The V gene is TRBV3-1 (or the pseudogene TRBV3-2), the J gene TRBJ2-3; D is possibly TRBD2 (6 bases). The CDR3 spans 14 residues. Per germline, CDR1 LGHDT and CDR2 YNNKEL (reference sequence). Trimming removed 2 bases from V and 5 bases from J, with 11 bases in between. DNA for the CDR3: TGTGCCAGCAGCCAACCGGGAGTGGAAGATACGCAGTATTTT. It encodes CASSQPGVEDTQYF.

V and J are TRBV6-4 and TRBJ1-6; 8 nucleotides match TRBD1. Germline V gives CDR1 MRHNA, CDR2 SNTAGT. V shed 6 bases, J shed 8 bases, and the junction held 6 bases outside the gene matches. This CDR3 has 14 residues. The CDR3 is CASSSTGAHSPLHF. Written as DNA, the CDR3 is TGTGCCAGCAGCTCGACAGGGGCACATTCACCCCTCCACTTT.

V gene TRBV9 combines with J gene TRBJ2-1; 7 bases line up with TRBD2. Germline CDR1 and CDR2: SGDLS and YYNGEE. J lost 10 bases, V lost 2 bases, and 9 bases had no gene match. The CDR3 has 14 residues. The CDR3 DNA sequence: TGTGCCAGCAGCGTCGGGTCTAGCGGATCCGAGCAGTTCTTC. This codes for CASSVGSSGSEQFF.

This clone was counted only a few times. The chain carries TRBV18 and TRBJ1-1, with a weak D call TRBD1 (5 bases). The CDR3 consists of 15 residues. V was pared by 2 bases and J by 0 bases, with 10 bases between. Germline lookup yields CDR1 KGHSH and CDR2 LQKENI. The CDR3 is CASSPSNRMNTEAFF. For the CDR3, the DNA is TGTGCCAGCTCACCATCGAACAGGATGAACACTGAAGCTTTCTTT.

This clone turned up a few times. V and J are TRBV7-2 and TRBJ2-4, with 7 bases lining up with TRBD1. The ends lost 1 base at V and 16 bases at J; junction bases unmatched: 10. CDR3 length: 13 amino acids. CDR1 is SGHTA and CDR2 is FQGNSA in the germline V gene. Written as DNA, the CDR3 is TGTGCCAGCAGCTTAGACGAAGACAGGGTAGCCTACTTC. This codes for CASSLDEDRVAYF.

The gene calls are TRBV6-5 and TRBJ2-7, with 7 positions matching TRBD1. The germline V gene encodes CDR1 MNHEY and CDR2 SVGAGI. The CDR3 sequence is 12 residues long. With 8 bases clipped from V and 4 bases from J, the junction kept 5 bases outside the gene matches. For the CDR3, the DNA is TGTGCCAGCCGGGACAGTAGTTACGAGCAGTACTTC. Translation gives CASRDSSYEQYF.

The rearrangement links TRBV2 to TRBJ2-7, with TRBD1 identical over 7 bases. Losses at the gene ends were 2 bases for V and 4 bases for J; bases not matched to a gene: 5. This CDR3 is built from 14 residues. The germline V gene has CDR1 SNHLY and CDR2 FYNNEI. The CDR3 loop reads CASSEQGVGYEQYF. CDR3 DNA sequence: TGTGCCAGCAGTGAACAGGGGGTGGGATACGAGCAGTACTTC. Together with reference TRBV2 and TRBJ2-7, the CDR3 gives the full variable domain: EPEVTQTPSHQVTQMGQEVILRCVPISNHLYFYWYRQILGQKVEFLVSFYNNEISEKSEIFDDQFSVERPDGSNFTLKIRSTKLEDSAMYFCASSEQGVGYEQYFGPGTRLTVT.

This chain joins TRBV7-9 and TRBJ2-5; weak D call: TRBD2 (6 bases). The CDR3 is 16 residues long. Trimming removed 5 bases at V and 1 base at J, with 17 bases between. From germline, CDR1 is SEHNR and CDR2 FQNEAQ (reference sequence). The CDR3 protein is CASSPTPRGSQETQYF. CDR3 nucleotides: TGTGCCAGCAGCCCAACCCCTCGGGGGAGCCAAGAGACCCAGTACTTC.

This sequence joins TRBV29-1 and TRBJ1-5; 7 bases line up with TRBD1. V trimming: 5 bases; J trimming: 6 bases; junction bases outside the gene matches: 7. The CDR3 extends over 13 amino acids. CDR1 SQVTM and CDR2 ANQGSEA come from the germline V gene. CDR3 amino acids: CSVRTGAGQPQHF. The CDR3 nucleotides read TGCAGCGTTAGAACAGGGGCGGGTCAGCCCCAGCATTTT.

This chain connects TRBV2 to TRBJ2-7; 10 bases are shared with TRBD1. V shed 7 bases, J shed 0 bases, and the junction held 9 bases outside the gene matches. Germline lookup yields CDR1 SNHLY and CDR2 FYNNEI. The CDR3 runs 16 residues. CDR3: CASNYPGQGNSYEQYF. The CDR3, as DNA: TGTGCCAGCAACTACCCGGGACAGGGGAACTCCTACGAGCAGTACTTC.

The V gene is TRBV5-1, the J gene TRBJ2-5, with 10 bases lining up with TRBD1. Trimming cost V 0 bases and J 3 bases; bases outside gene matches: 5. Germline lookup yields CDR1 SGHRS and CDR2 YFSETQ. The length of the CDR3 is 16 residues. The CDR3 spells CASSLALGTGEETQYF. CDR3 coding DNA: TGCGCCAGCAGCTTGGCCCTCGGGACAGGGGAAGAGACCCAGTACTTC.

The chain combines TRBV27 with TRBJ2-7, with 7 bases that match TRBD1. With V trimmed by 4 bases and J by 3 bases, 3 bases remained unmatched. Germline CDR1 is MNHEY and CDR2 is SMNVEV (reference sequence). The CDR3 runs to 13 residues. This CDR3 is CASSYRGYYEQYF. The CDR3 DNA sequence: TGTGCCAGCAGTTACAGGGGTTACTACGAGCAGTACTTC.

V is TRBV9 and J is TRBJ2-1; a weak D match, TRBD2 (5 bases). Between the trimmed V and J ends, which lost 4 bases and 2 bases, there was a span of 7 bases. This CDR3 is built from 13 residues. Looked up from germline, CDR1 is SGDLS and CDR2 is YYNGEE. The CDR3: CASSSGTYNEQFF. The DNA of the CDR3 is TGTGCCAGCAGCTCGGGGACCTACAATGAGCAGTTCTTC.

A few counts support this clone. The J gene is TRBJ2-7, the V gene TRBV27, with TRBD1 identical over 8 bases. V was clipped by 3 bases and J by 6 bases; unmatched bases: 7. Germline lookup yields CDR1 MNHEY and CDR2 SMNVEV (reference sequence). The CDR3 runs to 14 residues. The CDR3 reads CASSLRTGSGEQYF. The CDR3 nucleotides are TGTGCCAGCAGTTTGAGGACAGGGAGCGGCGAGCAGTACTTC.

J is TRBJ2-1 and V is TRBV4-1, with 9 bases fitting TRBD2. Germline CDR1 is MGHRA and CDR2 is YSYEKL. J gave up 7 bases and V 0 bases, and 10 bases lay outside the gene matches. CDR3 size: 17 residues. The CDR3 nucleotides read TGCGCCAGCAGCCAAGAAGGAAGTCTAGCGGGAAGGAATGAGCAGTTCTTC. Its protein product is CASSQEGSLAGRNEQFF.

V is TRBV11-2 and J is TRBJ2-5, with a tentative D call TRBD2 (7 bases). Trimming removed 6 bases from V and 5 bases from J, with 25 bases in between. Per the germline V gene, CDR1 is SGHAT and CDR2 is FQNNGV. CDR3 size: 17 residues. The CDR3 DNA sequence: TGTGCCAGCAGTTCAGGCGTAGGGGGAGGGCCTATTGAGACCCAGTACTTC. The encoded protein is CASSSGVGGGPIETQYF.

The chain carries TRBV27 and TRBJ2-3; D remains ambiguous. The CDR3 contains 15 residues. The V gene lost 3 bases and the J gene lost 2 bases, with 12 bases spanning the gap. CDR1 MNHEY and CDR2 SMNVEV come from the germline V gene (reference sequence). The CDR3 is CASSLMTGSTDTQYF. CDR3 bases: TGTGCCAGCAGTTTGATGACTGGATCCACAGATACGCAGTATTTT.

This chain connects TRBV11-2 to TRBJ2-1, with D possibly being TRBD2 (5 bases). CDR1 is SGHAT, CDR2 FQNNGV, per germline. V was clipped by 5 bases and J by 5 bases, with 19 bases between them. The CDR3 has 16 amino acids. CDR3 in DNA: TGTGCCAGCAGCCGTCCTACGGGATATTACAACAATGAGCAGTTCTTC. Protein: CASSRPTGYYNNEQFF.